This TCR beta chain was sequenced during a study of blood T cells in healthy people across ages (dated by TCRdb to the mid-2010s). Context from the whole study: In model experiments, template switching captured about one uniquely barcoded TCR beta cDNA molecule for every two T cells. For two donors (one aged 18 to 29 and one aged 80 or older), the study analyzed two additional independent replicas of 1 million unique cDNA reads from the same blood draw. Donors of different ages were randomly distributed across sequencing lanes to avoid experimental bias. Donors were grouped into four age groups: young (average approximately 15 years), middle-aged (around 39), aged (approximately 67) and long-lived (about 90). To track age-related changes in TCR beta repertoire diversity, the study relied on deep sequencing normalized with unique cDNA molecular identifiers. General conclusions and limits of the study: The percentage of naive T cells measured by flow cytometry correlated strongly with observed TCR beta diversity. The long-lived group showed more naive CD4+ T cells, fewer expanded clones and increased TCR diversity than the aged group, suggesting age selection. Since profiling was done on bulk unsorted PBMCs, naive and antigen-experienced compartments could not be conclusively compared. Estimates of total diversity based on one million sequenced T cells were regarded as lower bounds and as underestimates. Observed TCR beta diversity per million T cells fell roughly linearly with age, and a significant reduction was already apparent by age roughly 40. Because the CMV infection status of the donors was unknown, age-related changes in expanded clonotypes may potentially have been confounded.

Preparation of the library involved 5' RACE. Data came from an Illumina HiSeq 2500. A second PCR of about 6 to 11 cycles was performed with a sample-barcoded 5' primer and a J-beta primer mix. Each TCR beta cDNA molecule received a unique molecular identifier from a template-switch 5' adaptor carrying 12 random nucleotides. At least 2.5 million CDR3-containing paired-end reads were obtained from each sample. The Mint cDNA synthesis kit, primed by a TRBC-specific oligonucleotide, was used to synthesize first-strand cDNA from all RNA. After uracil-DNA glycosylase treatment, a first 18-cycle PCR used universal primers M1SS and BC2_uni_R on all cDNA. The authors processed their data as follows. Each sample was normalized by randomly selecting 1 million high-quality reads, each carrying a distinct molecular identifier. Instead of being binned into consensus sequences, reads that shared molecular identifiers were thrown out. MiTCR, with a Q25 quality threshold and the strictest error-elimination algorithm, was used for CDR3 identification, clonotype clustering and error correction. A nonparametric unseen species model with Euler transformation was used to estimate lower-bound total TCR beta diversity. In-frame beta chains were kept once TCRdb had trimmed the public reads at Q25 with fastp and called clones with MiXCR. Rows with one shared CDR3 protein collapse into an entry with the most common genes and DNA. TCRdb's processing, not the authors', yielded these V and J calls. The sample table holds around 1.7 million distinct CDR3 sequences, of which under 30% were seen once. The leading ten clones occupy about 7.7% of the sample.

The roughly 42 donors, aged roughly 6 to 90 years, were systemically healthy Caucasian individuals from Russia. About 9.8 milliliters of peripheral blood were drawn from each donor into EDTA-treated Vacutainer tubes. Ficoll-Paque density-gradient centrifugation was used to isolate PBMCs, with at least 7 million obtained per sample. Total RNA was extracted from PBMCs with Trizol reagent, with at least 5 micrograms obtained per sample. The percentages of naive CD45RAhigh/CD27high T cells were determined by flow cytometry on a PBMC aliquot from every donor. For this clonotype: Which antigen it targets is not known. A read error is possible here, since a much larger clone lies one base away.

Sequenced: blood. The clonotype comes from a woman aged 30 to 39 in good health.

CDR3 protein: CASSTDRPYEQYF. In nucleotides, the sequence is TGTGCCAGCAGTACTGACAGGCCATACGAGCAGTACTTC. Recombination joined TRBV12-3 or TRBV12-4 with TRBJ2-7; perhaps TRBD1 is the D gene, with 6 bases matching. From its cysteine to its phenylalanine, the CDR3 spans 13 amino acids. Of the read, only the CDR3 DNA is kept; its 39 bases are in frame from base 1. V drops 5 bases and J drops 4 bases, leaving 12 bases in between.